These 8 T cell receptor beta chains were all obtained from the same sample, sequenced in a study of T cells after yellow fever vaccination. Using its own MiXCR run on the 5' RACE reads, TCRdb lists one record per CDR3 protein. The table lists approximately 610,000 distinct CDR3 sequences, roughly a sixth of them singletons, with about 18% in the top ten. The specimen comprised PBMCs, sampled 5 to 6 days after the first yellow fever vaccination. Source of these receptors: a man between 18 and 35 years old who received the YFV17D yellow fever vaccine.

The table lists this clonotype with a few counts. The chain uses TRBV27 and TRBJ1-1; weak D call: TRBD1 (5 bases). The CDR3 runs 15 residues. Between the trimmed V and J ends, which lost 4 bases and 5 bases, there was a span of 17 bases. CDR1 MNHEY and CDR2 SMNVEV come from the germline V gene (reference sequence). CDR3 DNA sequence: TGTGCCAGCAGTTCGGTCAGTGGGGGAAAAACTGAAGCTTTCTTT. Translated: CASSSVSGGKTEAFF.

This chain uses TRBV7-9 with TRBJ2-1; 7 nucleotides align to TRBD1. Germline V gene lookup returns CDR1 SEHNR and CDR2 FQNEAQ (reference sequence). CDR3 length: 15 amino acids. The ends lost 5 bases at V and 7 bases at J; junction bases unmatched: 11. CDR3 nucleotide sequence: TGTGCCAGCAGCCGAGGGGGCGAATTTTCGAATGAGCAGTTCTTC. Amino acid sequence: CASSRGGEFSNEQFF. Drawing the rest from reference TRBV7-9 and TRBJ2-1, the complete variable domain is DTGVSQNPRHKITKRGQNVTFRCDPISEHNRLYWYRQTLGQGPEFLTYFQNEAQLEKSRLLSDRFSAERPKGSFSTLEIQRTEQGDSAMYLCASSRGGEFSNEQFFGPGTRLTVL.

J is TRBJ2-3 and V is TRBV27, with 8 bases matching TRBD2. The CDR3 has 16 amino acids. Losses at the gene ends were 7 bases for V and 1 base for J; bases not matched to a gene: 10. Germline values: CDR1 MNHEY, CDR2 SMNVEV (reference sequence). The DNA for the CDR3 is TGTGCCAGCACCCCCGGTGCGGGGGGAGGCACAGATACGCAGTATTTT. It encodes CASTPGAGGGTDTQYF.

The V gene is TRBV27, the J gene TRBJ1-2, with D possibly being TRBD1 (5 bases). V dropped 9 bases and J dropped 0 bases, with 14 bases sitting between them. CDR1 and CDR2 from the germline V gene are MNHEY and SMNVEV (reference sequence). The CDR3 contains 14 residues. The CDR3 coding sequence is TGTGCCAGTTCCCAGGGCAGAACTAACTATGGCTACACCTTC. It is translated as CASSQGRTNYGYTF.

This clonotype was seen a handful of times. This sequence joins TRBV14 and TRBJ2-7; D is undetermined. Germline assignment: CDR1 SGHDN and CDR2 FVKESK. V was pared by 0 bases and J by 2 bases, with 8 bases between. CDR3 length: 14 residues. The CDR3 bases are TGTGCCAGCAGCCAAGAATGGTCACCCTACGAGCAGTACGTC. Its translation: CASSQEWSPYEQYV.

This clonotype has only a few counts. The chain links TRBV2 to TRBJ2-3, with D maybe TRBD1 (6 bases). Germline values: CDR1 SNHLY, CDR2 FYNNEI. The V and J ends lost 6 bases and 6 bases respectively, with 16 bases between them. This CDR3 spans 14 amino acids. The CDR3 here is CASRAQGNGDTQYF. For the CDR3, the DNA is TGTGCCAGCAGGGCACAGGGAAATGGGGATACGCAGTATTTT.

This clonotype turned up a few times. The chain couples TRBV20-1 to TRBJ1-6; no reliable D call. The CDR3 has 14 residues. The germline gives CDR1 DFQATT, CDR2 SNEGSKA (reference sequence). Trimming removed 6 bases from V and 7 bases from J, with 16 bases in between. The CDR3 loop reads CSAPQPGGNSPLHF. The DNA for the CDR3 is TGCAGTGCGCCGCAGCCAGGTGGCAATTCACCCCTCCACTTT.

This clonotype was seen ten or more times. The CDR3 DNA is TGTGCCAGCAGCCGGAATCAAGGGACAGGGGGGTCCTACGAGCAGTACGTC. Residues: CASSRNQGTGGSYEQYV. V usage is TRBV7-8 and J usage is TRBJ2-7; 11 bases are shared with TRBD1. The CDR3 is made up of 17 amino acids. V lost 5 bases, J lost 1 base, and 10 bases stayed unmatched. The germline V gene encodes CDR1 SGHVS and CDR2 FQNEAQ.